Presented here are 18 T cell receptor beta chains from one specimen sequenced in a study of beta chain features in type 1 diabetes. Overall study findings and caveats: TCRB CDR3s were moderately but significantly shorter in Type 1 diabetes patients in all four CD4+ subsets.

Since all of the isolated RNA was reverse transcribed, expressed TCRB transcripts were what got sequenced. Clones were read by immunoSEQ multiplex PCR, and TCRdb kept only the in-frame ones, dropping some. This table has fewer than 450,000 clones, less than 15% appearing once. No antigen has been assigned to these receptors. The sequencing sample was made of naive CD4+ T cells from blood. These receptors were collected from a woman aged 18-29 years with type 1 diabetes.

There are a few counts of this clone. The chain recombines TRBV7-9 with TRBJ2-2, with unresolved D. The CDR3 contains 14 residues. Trimming left V 8 bases short and J 0 bases short, with 10 bases between. The germline gives CDR1 SEHNR, CDR2 FQNEAQ (reference sequence). The CDR3 nucleotides read TGTGCCAGCCCGAGGCTGACGAACACCGGGGAGCTGTTTTTT. Translation: CASPRLTNTGELFF.

J is TRBJ2-1 and V is TRBV9; D is uncertain. The CDR3 is 15 residues long. Germline CDR1 reads SGDLS; CDR2 reads YYNGEE. V was clipped by 2 bases and J by 4 bases, with 13 bases between them. For the CDR3, the DNA is TGTGCCAGCAGCGTCTTTTCTGGGCCTTACAATGAGCAGTTCTTC. Protein: CASSVFSGPYNEQFF.

CDR3 in amino acids: CASSWGTGTQETQYF. The CDR3 nucleotides are TGTGCCAGCAGCTGGGGGACAGGTACCCAAGAGACCCAGTACTTC. The V and J genes are TRBV7-2 and TRBJ2-5, with 8 bases matching TRBD1. Per the germline V gene, CDR1 is SGHTA and CDR2 is FQGNSA. This CDR3 has 15 residues. V trimming: 4 bases; J trimming: 1 base; junction bases outside the gene matches: 5.

This sequence joins TRBV28 and TRBJ1-1; 7 positions match TRBD1. Per the germline V gene, CDR1 is MDHEN and CDR2 is SYDVKM. The CDR3 contains 15 residues. V gave up 4 bases and J gave up 5 bases; unmatched junction bases: 10. This CDR3 is CASSSRGARWTEAFF. In nucleotides, the CDR3 is TGTGCCAGCAGTTCCAGGGGGGCTCGGTGGACTGAAGCTTTCTTT.

The CDR3 loop is CASSPPGIGGITQPQHF. Here the CDR3 DNA reads TGTGCCAGCTCACCCCCAGGGATTGGGGGCATAACTCAGCCCCAGCATTTT. The rearrangement links TRBV18 to TRBJ1-5, with D maybe TRBD1 (6 bases). Germline V CDR1 and CDR2: KGHSH, LQKENI. The CDR3 totals 17 residues. Trimming stripped 3 bases from V and 6 bases from J, with 21 bases between.

This clone has just a few counts. This chain connects TRBV15 to TRBJ2-6; D may be TRBD2 (6 bases). V lost 5 bases, J lost 2 bases, and 16 bases lay in between. The CDR3 length is 17 residues. From germline, CDR1 is LNHNV and CDR2 YYDKDF (reference sequence). In DNA, the CDR3 is TGTGCCACCAGCCGCCAGGGCGGGGCGGCTGGGGCCAACGTCCTGACTTTC. Its translation is CATSRQGGAAGANVLTF. Supplemented by reference TRBV15 and TRBJ2-6, the full variable domain reads DAMVIQNPRYQVTQFGKPVTLSCSQTLNHNVMYWYQQKSSQAPKLLFHYYDKDFNNEADTPDNFQSRRPNTSFCFLDIRSPGLGDTAMYLCATSRQGGAAGANVLTFGAGSRLTVL.

This clone has more than one count but fewer than ten. This chain uses TRBV28 with TRBJ1-2; 8 bases are shared with TRBD1. The CDR3 length is 17 residues. Unmatched junction bases numbered 14, after V lost 1 base and J lost 7 bases. Looked up from germline, CDR1 is MDHEN and CDR2 is SYDVKM. The CDR3: CASSLYGSQGARGGYTF. The CDR3, as DNA: TGTGCCAGCAGTTTATACGGTTCGCAGGGGGCGCGTGGTGGCTACACCTTC.

The chain couples TRBV2 to TRBJ2-1; 7 bases align to TRBD2. This CDR3 has 14 amino acids. Germline CDR1 SNHLY, CDR2 FYNNEI. With 3 bases clipped from V and 3 bases from J, the junction kept 2 bases outside the gene matches. CDR3 amino acids: CASSDPSGYNEQFF. CDR3 sequence (DNA): TGTGCCAGCAGTGATCCTAGCGGCTACAATGAGCAGTTCTTC.

There are a few counts of this clone. V is TRBV5-1 and J is TRBJ2-3, with TRBD1 matching over 9 bases. The CDR3 covers 16 residues. CDR1 and CDR2 (germline): SGHRS, YFSETQ. The junction had 3 bases not matched to a gene; V was cut back by 1 base and J by 0 bases. The DNA for the CDR3 is TGCGCCAGCAGCTTGATCGGGACAGGGAGCACAGATACGCAGTATTTT. The encoded protein is CASSLIGTGSTDTQYF.

This clone was observed a handful of times. The chain recombines TRBV30 with TRBJ1-5, with D possibly matching TRBD1 (5 bases). V was pared by 7 bases and J by 11 bases, with 21 bases between. The CDR3 runs 13 residues. Germline V gene lookup returns CDR1 GTSNPN and CDR2 SVGIG (reference sequence). The CDR3 DNA reads as TGTGCCTTCGCCGAGGGAGGGGCAGAGGCCCAGCATTTT. This sequence encodes CAFAEGGAEAQHF.

This clone showed up just a few times. The chain recombines TRBV30 with TRBJ2-5, with D uncertain. Germline CDR1 reads GTSNPN; CDR2 reads SVGIG (reference sequence). V lost 3 bases to trimming and J lost 5 bases, with 7 bases between them. The CDR3 is made up of 11 amino acids. CDR3 sequence reads: CAWSFRETQYF. CDR3 sequence (DNA): TGTGCCTGGAGCTTTCGGGAGACCCAGTACTTC.

This chain connects TRBV6-5 to TRBJ2-3, with D perhaps matching TRBD2 (5 bases). Germline V gives CDR1 MNHEY, CDR2 SVGAGI. Trimming stripped 11 bases from V and 5 bases from J, with 20 bases between. The CDR3 is made up of 14 amino acids. The CDR3 bases are TGTGCCTCCACTAGGAAAATGTGGGGAGATACGCAGTATTTT. Translating gives CASTRKMWGDTQYF.

The chain carries TRBV7-9 and TRBJ2-4, with D maybe TRBD2 (6 bases). Per germline, CDR1 SEHNR and CDR2 FQNEAQ (reference sequence). V was cut by 0 bases and J by 1 base, with 16 bases left in between. The CDR3 sequence is 18 residues long. CDR3 sequence reads: CASSLAEGRVSAKNIQYF. The DNA of the CDR3 is TGTGCCAGCAGCTTAGCGGAGGGCAGGGTTTCGGCCAAAAACATTCAGTACTTC.

The rearrangement links TRBV7-9 to TRBJ2-2; 7 bases are shared with TRBD2. The CDR3 sequence is 14 residues long. Per the germline V gene, CDR1 is SEHNR and CDR2 is FQNEAQ (reference sequence). V shed 5 bases, J shed 5 bases, and the junction held 5 bases outside the gene matches. The CDR3 coding sequence is TGTGCCAGCAGCCCCCGGCGGGAGACCGGGGAGCTGTTTTTT. Its protein is CASSPRRETGELFF. Supplemented by reference TRBV7-9 and TRBJ2-2, the full variable domain reads DTGVSQNPRHKITKRGQNVTFRCDPISEHNRLYWYRQTLGQGPEFLTYFQNEAQLEKSRLLSDRFSAERPKGSFSTLEIQRTEQGDSAMYLCASSPRRETGELFFGEGSRLTVL.

In this sample, this clone turned up a few times. The chain links TRBV19 to TRBJ2-5; a weak D match, TRBD2 (6 bases). The CDR3 is 14 amino acids. Deletions cut 5 bases from V and 1 base from J, with 11 bases between. Germline-derived CDR1 and CDR2 are LNHDA and SQIVND (reference sequence). The chain's CDR3 is CASSSRGPQETQYF. CDR3 DNA: TGTGCCAGTAGTTCGCGGGGTCCCCAAGAGACCCAGTACTTC.

The chain combines TRBV2 with TRBJ2-5; TRBD1 is a possible D gene (6 bases). Germline assignment: CDR1 SNHLY and CDR2 FYNNEI. The CDR3 covers 15 residues. V lost 5 bases, J lost 5 bases, and 18 bases lay in between. CDR3 loop: CASSTRGPRRETQYF. DNA for the CDR3: TGTGCCAGCAGTACCAGGGGCCCGAGGAGGGAGACCCAGTACTTC.

The chain links TRBV5-1 to TRBJ1-4; 7 nucleotides align to TRBD1. CDR3 length: 15 amino acids. V was pared by 0 bases and J by 10 bases, with 9 bases of the junction left unmatched. Per germline, CDR1 SGHRS and CDR2 YFSETQ. For the CDR3, the DNA is TGCGCCAGCAGCTTGGGAGATTCGACAGGGCCAAAACTGTTTTTT. Protein product: CASSLGDSTGPKLFF.

This chain uses TRBV12-5 with TRBJ2-1, with TRBD2 matching over 9 bases. The CDR3 has 15 residues. J was trimmed by 4 bases and V by 6 bases; bases with no gene match: 7. Germline-derived CDR1 and CDR2 are LGHNT and FRNRAP. The CDR3 is CASGTGTSWYNEQFF. CDR3 DNA: TGTGCTAGTGGGACCGGGACTAGCTGGTACAATGAGCAGTTCTTC.